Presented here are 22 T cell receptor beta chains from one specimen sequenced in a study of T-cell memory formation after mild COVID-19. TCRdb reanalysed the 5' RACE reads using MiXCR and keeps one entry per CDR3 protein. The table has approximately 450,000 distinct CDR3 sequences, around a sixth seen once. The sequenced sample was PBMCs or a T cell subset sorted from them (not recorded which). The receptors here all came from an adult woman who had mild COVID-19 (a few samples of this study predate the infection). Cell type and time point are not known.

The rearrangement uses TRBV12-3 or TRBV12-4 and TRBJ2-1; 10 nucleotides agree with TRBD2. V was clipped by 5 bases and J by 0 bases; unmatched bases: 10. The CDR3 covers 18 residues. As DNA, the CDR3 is TGTGCCAGCAGTGATACAGGGACTAGCGCCAGCTCCTACAATGAGCAGTTCTTC. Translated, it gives CASSDTGTSASSYNEQFF.

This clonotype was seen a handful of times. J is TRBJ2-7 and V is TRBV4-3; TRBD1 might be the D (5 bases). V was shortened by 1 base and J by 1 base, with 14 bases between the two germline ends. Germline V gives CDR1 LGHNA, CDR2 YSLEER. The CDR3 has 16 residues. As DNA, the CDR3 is TGCGCCAGCAGCCAAGCCCTGGGGCAGGCATCCTACGAGCAGTACTTC. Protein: CASSQALGQASYEQYF.

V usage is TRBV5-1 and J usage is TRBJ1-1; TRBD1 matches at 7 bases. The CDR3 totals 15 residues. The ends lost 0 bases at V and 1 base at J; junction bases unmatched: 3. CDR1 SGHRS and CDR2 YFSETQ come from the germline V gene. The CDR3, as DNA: TGCGCCAGCAGCTTGGACCCAGGGGGGAACACTGAAGCTTTCTTT. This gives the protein CASSLDPGGNTEAFF.

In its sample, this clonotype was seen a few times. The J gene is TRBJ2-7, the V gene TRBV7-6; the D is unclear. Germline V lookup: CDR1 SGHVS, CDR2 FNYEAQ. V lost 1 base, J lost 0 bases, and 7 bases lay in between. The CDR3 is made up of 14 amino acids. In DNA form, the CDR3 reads TGTGCCAGCAGCTTAGGCCAGCCCTCCTACGAGCAGTACTTC. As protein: CASSLGQPSYEQYF.

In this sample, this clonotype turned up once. In nucleotides, the CDR3 is TGCGCCAGCAGCCAAGTCGGCCCGGGTTTGGACACTGAAGCTTTCTTT. Protein product: CASSQVGPGLDTEAFF. The chain has TRBV4-1 and TRBJ1-1, with D unresolved. The germline CDR1 and CDR2 sequences are MGHRA and YSYEKL. The CDR3 contains 16 residues. V was trimmed by 1 base and J by 3 bases, leaving 15 bases between them.

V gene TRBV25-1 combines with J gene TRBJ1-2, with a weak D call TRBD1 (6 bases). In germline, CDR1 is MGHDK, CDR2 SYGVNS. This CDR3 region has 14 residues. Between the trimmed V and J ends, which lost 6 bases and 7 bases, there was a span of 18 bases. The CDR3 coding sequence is TGTGCCAGCAGCGATCGCGCGGGGGCTGGTGGCTACACCTTC. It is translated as CASSDRAGAGGYTF.

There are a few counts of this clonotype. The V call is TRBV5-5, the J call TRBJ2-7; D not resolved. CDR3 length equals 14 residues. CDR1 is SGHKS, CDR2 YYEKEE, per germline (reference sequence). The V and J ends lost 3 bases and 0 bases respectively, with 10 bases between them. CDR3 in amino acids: CASSSYGSSYEQYF. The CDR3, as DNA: TGTGCCAGCAGCTCCTACGGAAGCTCCTACGAGCAGTACTTC. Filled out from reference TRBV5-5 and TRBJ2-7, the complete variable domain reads DAGVTQSPTHLIKTRGQQVTLRCSPISGHKSVSWYQQVLGQGPQFIFQYYEKEERGRGNFPDRFSARQFPNYSSELNVNALLLGDSALYLCASSSYGSSYEQYFGPGTRLTVT.

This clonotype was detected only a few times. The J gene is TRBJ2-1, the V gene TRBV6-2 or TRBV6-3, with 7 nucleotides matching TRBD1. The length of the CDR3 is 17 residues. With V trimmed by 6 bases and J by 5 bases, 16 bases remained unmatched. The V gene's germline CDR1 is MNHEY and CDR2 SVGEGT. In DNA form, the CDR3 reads TGTGCCAGCAGCCGAGGGACAGCCGGAAAAAATCACAATGAGCAGTTCTTC. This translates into CASSRGTAGKNHNEQFF.

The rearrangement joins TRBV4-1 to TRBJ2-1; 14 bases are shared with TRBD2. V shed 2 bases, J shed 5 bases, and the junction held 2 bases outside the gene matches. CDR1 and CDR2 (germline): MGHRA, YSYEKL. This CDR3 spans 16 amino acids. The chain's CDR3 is CASSQRGLAGDNEQFF. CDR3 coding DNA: TGCGCCAGCAGCCAAAGGGGACTAGCGGGGGACAATGAGCAGTTCTTC.

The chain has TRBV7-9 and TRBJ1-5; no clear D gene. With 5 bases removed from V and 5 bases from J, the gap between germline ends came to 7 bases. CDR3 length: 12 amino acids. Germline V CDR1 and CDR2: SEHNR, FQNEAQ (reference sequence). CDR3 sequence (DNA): TGTGCCAGCAGCCACAGTGATCAGCCCCAGCATTTT. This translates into CASSHSDQPQHF.

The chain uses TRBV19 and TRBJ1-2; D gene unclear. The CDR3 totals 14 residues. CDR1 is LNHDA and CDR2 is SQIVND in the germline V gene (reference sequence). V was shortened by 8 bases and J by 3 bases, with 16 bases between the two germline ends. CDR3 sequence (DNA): TGTGCCAGTGTAAGTGGTAGAGATTACTATGGCTACACCTTC. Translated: CASVSGRDYYGYTF. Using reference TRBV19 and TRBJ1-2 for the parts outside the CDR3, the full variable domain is DGGITQSPKYLFRKEGQNVTLSCEQNLNHDAMYWYRQDPGQGLRLIYYSQIVNDFQKGDIAEGYSVSREKKESFPLTVTSAQKNPTAFYLCASVSGRDYYGYTFGSGTRLTVV.

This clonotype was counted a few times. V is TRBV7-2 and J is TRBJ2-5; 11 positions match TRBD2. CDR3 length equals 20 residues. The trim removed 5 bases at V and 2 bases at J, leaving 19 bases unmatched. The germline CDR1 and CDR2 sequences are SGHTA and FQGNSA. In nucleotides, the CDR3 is TGTGCCAGCAGCCTCAAGAGACTAGCGGGACACCTCGCCCATCAAGAGACCCAGTACTTC. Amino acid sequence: CASSLKRLAGHLAHQETQYF.

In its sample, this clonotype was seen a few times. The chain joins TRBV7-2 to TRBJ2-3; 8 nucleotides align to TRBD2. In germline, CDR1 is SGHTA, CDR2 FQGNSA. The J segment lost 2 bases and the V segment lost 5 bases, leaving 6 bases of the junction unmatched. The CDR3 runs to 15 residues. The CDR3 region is CASSQTSVNTDTQYF. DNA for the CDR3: TGTGCCAGCAGCCAGACTAGCGTAAACACAGATACGCAGTATTTT.

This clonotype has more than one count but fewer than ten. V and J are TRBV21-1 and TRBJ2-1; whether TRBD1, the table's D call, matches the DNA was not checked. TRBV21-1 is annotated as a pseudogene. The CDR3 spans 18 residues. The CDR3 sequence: CASSKRRFLTRGLNEQFF. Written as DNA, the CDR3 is TGTGCCAGCAGCAAACGGCGATTCCTAACCCGGGGGCTCAATGAGCAGTTCTTC.

CDR3 nucleotide sequence: TGTGCCACCGGGCTAGGGTTCGATACGCAGTATTTT. Its translation: CATGLGFDTQYF. The J gene is TRBJ2-3, the V gene TRBV10-3; D gene ambiguous. The length of the CDR3 is 12 residues. Germline V gene lookup returns CDR1 ENHRY and CDR2 SYGVKD. The V gene lost 10 bases and the J gene lost 6 bases, with 14 bases spanning the gap.

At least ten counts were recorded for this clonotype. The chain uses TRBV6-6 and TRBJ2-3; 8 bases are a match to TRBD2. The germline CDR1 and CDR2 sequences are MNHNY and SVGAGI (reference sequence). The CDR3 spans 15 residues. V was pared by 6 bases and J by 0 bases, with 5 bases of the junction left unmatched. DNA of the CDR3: TGTGCCAGCAGGCAAGCGGGAGATAGCACAGATACGCAGTATTTT. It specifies CASRQAGDSTDTQYF.

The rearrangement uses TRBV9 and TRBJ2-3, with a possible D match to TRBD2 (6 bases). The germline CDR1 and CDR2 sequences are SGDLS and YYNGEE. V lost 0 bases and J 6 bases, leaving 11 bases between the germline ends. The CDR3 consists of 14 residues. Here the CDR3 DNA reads TGTGCCAGCAGCGTAGATGGGCTAGCGGATACGCAGTATTTT. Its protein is CASSVDGLADTQYF.

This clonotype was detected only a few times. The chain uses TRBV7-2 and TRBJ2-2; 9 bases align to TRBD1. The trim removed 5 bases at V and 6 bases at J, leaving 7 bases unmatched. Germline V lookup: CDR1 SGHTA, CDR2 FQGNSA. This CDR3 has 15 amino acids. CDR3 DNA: TGTGCCAGCAGCACCGGGACAGGGCCCTCCGGGGAGCTGTTTTTT. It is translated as CASSTGTGPSGELFF.

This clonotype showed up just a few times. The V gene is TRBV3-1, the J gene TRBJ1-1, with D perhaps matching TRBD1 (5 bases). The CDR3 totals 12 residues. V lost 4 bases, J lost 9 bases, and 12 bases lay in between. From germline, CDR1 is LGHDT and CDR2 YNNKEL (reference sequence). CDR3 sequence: CASSPGVLKAFF. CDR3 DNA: TGTGCCAGCAGCCCGGGGGTCCTTAAAGCTTTCTTT.

The CDR3 here is CASSDTGLTDTQYF. As DNA, the CDR3 is TGTGCCAGCAGCGATACAGGGCTCACAGATACGCAGTATTTT. V and J are TRBV12-3 or TRBV12-4 and TRBJ2-3, with D possibly TRBD1 on 6 matching bases. Trimming took 6 bases from V and 2 from J, leaving 12 bases between them. The CDR3 runs to 14 residues.

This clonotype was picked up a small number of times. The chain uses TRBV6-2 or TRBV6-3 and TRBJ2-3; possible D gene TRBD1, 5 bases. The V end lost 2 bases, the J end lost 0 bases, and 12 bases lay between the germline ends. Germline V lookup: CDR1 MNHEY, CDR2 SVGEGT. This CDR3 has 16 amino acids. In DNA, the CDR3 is TGTGCCAGCAGTTACAGGACAACTACTAGCACAGATACGCAGTATTTT. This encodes CASSYRTTTSTDTQYF.

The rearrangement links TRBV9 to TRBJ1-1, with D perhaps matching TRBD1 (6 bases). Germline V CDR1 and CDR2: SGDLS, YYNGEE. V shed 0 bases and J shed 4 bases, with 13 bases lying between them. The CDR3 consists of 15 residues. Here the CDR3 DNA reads TGTGCCAGCAGCGTAGAGGGCAGGGGATTCACTGAAGCTTTCTTT. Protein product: CASSVEGRGFTEAFF.